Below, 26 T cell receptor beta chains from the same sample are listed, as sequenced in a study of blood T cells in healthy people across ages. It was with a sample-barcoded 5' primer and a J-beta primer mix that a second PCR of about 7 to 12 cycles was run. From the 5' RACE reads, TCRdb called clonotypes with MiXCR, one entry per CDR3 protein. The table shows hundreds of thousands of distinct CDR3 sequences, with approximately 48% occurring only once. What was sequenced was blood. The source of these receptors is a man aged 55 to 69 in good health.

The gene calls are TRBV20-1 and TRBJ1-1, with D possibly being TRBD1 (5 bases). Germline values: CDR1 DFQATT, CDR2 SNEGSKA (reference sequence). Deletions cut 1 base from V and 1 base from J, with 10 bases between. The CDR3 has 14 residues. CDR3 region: CSARVLTENTEAFF. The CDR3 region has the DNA TGCAGTGCTAGAGTGCTGACAGAGAACACTGAAGCTTTCTTT.

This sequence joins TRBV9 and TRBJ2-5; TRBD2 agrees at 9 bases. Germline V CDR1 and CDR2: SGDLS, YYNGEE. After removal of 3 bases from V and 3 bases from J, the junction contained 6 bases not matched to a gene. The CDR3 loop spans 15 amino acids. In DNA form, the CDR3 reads TGTGCCAGCAGCGGGAGCGGGGGGTCGGAAGAGACCCAGTACTTC. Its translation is CASSGSGGSEETQYF.

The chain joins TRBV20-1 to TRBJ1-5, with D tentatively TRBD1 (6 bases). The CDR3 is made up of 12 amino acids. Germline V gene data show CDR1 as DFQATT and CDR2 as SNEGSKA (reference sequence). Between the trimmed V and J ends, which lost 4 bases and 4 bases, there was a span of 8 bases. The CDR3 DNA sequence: TGCAGTGCTAAACAGGGTAATCAGCCCCAGCATTTT. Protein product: CSAKQGNQPQHF.

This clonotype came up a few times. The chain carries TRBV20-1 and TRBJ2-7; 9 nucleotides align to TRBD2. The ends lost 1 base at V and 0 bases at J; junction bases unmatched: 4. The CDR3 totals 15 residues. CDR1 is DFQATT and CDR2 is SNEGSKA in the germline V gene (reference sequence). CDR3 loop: CSARVGAGGSYEQYF. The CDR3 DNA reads TGCAGTGCTAGAGTAGGAGCGGGGGGCTCCTACGAGCAGTACTTC.

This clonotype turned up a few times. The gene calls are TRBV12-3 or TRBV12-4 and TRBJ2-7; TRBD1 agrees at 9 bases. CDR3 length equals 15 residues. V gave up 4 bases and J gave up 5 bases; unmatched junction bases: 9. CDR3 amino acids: CASSSRTGVKNEQYF. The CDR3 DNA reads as TGTGCCAGCAGTTCTCGGACAGGGGTGAAGAACGAGCAGTACTTC.

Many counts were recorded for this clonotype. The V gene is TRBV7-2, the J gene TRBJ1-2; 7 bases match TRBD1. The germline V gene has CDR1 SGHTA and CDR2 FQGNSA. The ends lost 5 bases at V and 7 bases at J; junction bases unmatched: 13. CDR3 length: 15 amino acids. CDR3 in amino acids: CASSGEGTVGTGYTF. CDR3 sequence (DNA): TGTGCCAGCAGCGGAGAAGGGACAGTCGGAACTGGCTACACCTTC.

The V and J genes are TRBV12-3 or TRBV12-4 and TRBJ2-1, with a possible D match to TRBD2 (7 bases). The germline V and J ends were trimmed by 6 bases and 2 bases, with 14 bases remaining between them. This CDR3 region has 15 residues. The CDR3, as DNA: TGTGCCAGCAGCCAAAGAGGGGGGGCCTACAATGAGCAGTTCTTC. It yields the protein CASSQRGGAYNEQFF.

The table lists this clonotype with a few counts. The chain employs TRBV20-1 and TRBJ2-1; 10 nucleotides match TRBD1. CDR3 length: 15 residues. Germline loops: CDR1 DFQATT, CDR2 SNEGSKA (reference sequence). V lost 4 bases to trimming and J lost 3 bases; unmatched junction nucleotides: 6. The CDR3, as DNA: TGCAGTGCTAAGCCCGGGACAGGGGTCTACAATGAGCAGTTCTTC. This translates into CSAKPGTGVYNEQFF.

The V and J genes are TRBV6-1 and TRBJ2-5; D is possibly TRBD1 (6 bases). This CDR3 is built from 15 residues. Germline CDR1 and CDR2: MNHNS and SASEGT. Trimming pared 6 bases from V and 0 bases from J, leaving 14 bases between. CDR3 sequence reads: CASRRTGNYQETQYF. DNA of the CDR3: TGTGCCAGCAGACGTACAGGGAACTACCAAGAGACCCAGTACTTC.

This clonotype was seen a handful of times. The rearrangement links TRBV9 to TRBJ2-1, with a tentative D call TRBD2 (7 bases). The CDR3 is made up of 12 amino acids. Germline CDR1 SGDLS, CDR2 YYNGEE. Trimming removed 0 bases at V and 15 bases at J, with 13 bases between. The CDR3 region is CASSVGVGGPFF. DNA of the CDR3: TGTGCCAGCAGCGTAGGGGTCGGGGGGCCGTTCTTC.

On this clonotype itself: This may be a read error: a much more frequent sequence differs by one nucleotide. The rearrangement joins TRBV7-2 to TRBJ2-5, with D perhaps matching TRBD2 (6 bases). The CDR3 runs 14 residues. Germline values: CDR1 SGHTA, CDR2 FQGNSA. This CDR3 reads CAGSLRRGGETQYF. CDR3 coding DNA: TGTGCCGGCAGCTTAAGGCGGGGAGGAGAGACCCAGTACTTC.

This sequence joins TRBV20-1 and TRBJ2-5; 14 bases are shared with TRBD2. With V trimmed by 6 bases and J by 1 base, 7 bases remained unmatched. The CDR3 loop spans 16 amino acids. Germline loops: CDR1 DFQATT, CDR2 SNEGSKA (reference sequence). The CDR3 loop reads CSAEGLAGDTQETQYF. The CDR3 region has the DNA TGCAGTGCCGAGGGACTAGCGGGGGACACCCAAGAGACCCAGTACTTC.

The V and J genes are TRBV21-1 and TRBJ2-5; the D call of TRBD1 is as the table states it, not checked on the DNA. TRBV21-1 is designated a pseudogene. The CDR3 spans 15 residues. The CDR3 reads CASSKVGTPAETQYF. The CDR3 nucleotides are TGTGCCAGCAGCAAAGTGGGGACCCCTGCGGAGACCCAGTACTTC.

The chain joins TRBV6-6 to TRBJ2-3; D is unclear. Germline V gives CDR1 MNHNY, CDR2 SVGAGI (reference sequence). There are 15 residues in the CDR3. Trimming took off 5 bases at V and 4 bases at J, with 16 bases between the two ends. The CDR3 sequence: CASSPLSPPADTQYF. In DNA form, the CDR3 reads TGTGCCAGCAGTCCCCTGAGCCCCCCTGCAGATACGCAGTATTTT.

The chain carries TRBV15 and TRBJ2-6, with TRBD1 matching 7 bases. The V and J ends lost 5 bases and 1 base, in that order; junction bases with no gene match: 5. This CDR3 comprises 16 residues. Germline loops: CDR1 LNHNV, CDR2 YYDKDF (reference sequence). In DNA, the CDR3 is TGTGCCACCAGCTGGGGACAGCCTTCTGGGGCCAACGTCCTGACTTTC. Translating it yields CATSWGQPSGANVLTF.

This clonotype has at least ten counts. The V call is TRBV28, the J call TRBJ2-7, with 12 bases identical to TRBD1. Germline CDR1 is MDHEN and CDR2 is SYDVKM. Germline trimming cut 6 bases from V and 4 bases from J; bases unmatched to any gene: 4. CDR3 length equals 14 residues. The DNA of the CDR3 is TGTGCCAGCAGGTTGGGACAGGGGGCATACGAGCAGTACTTC. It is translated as CASRLGQGAYEQYF.

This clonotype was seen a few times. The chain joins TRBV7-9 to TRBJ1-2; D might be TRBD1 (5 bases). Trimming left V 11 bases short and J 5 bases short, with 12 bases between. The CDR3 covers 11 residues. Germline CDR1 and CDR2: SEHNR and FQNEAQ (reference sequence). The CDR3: CAWPGGYGYTF. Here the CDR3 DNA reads TGTGCCTGGCCGGGGGGATATGGCTACACCTTC. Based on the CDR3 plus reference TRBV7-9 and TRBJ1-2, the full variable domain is DTGVSQNPRHKITKRGQNVTFRCDPISEHNRLYWYRQTLGQGPEFLTYFQNEAQLEKSRLLSDRFSAERPKGSFSTLEIQRTEQGDSAMYLCAWPGGYGYTFGSGTRLTVV.

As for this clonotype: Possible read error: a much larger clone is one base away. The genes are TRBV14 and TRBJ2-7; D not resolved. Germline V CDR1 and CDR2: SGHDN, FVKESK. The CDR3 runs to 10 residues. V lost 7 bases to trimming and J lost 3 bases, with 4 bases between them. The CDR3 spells CASNFYEQYF. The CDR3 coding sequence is TGTGCCAGCAATTTCTACGAGCAGTACTTC.

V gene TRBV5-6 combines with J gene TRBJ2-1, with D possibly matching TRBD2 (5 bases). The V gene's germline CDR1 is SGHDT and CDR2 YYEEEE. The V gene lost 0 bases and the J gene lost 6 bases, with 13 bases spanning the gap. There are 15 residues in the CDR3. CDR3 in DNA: TGTGCCAGCAGCTTGGCTCAAGCGGCGGGCAATGAGCAGTTCTTC. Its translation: CASSLAQAAGNEQFF.

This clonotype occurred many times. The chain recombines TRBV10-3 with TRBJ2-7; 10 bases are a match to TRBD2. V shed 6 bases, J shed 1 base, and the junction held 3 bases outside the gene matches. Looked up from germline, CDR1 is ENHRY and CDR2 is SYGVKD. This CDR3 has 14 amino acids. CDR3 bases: TGTGCCATCAGCGGACTAGCGGCTTCCTACGAGCAGTACTTC. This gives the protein CAISGLAASYEQYF.

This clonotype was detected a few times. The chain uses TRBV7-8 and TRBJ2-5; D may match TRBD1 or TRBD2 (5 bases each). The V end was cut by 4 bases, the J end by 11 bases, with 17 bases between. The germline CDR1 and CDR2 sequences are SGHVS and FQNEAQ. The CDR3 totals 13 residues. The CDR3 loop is CASSYYRDREQYF. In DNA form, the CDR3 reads TGTGCCAGCAGCTACTACCGGGACCGTGAGCAGTACTTC.

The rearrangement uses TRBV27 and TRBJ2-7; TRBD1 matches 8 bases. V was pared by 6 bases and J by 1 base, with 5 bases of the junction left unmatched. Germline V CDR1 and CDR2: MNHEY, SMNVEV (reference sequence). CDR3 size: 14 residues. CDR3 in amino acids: CASSYRTGSYEQYF. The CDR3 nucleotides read TGTGCCAGCAGCTACCGGACAGGGTCCTACGAGCAGTACTTC.

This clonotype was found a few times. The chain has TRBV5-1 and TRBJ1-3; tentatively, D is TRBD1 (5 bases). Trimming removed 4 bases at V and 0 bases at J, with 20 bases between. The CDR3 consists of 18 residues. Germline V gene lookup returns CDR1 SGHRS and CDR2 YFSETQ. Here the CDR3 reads CASSLPPRRDYSGNTIYF. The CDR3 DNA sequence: TGCGCCAGCAGCCTGCCACCGCGCAGGGACTACTCTGGAAACACCATATATTTT.

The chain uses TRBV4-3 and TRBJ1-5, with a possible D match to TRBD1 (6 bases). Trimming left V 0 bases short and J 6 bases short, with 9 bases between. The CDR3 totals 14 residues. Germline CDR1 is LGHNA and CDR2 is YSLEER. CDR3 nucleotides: TGCGCCAGCAGCCAAGATGAAGGGGGTCAGCCCCAGCATTTT. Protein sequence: CASSQDEGGQPQHF.

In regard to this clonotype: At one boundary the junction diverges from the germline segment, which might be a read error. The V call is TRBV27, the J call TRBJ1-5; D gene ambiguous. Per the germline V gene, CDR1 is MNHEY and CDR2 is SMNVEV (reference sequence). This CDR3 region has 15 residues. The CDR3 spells CASSLIAASNPPQHF. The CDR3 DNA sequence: TGTGCCAGCAGTTTAATCGCCGCAAGCAATCCGCCCCAGCATTTT.

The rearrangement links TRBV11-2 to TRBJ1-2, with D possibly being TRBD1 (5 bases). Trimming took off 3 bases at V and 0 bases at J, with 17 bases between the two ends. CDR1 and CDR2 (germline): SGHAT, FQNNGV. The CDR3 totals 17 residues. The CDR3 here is CASSLAWGGEANYGYTF. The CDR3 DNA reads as TGTGCCAGCAGCTTGGCGTGGGGGGGGGAGGCTAACTATGGCTACACCTTC.